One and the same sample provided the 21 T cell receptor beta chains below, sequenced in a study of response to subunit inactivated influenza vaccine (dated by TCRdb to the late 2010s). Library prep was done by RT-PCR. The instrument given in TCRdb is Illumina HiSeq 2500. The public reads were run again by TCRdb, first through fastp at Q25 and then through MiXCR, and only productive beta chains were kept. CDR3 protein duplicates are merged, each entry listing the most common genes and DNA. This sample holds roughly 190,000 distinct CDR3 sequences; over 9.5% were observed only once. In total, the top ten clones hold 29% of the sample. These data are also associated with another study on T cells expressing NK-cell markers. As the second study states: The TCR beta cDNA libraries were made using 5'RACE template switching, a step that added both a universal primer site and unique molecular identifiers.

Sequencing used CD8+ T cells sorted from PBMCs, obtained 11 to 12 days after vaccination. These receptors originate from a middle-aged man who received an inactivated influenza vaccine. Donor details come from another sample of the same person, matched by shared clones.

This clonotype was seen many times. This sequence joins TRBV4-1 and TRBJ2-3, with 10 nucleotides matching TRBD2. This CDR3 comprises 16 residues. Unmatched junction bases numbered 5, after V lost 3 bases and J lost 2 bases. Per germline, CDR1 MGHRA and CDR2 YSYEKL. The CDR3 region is CASSHPAGGNTDTQYF. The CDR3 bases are TGCGCCAGCAGCCACCCAGCGGGGGGGAACACAGATACGCAGTATTTT.

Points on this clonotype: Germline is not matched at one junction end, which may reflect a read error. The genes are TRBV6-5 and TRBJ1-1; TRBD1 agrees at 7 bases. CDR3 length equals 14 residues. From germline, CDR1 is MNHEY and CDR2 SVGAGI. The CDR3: CASSYNGGGAEGFF. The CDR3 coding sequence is TGTGCCAGCAGTTACAATGGAGGGGGCGCTGAAGGTTTCTTT.

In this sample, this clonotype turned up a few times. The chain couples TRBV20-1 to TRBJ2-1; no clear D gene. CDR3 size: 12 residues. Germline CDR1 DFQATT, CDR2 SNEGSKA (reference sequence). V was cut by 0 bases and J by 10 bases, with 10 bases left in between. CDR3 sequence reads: CSAREGYPEQFF. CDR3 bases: TGCAGTGCTAGAGAGGGTTACCCAGAGCAGTTCTTC.

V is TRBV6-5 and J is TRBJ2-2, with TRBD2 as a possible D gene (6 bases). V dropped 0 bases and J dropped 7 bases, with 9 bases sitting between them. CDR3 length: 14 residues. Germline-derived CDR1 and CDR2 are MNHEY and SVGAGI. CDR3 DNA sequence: TGTGCCAGCAGTTACTCGTGGGGAGGCGGGGAGCTGTTTTTT. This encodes CASSYSWGGGELFF.

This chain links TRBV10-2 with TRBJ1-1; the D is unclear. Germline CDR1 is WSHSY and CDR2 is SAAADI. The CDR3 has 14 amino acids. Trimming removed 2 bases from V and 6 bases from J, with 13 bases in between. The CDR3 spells CASSELLPPPEAFF. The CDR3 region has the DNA TGCGCCAGCAGTGAGCTCCTCCCACCACCTGAAGCTTTCTTT.

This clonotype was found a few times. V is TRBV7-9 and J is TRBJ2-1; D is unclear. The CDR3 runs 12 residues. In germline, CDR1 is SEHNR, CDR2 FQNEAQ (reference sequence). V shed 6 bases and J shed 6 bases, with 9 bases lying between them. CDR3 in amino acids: CASSPGSNEQFF. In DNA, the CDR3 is TGTGCCAGCAGTCCGGGCAGCAATGAGCAGTTCTTC.

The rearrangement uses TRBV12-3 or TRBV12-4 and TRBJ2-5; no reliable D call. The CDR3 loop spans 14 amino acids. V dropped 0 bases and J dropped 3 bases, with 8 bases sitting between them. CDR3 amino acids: CASSLAPREETQYF. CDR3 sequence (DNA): TGTGCCAGCAGTTTAGCGCCAAGGGAAGAGACCCAGTACTTC.

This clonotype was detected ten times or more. The CDR3 is CSARDGTTGGVEQYF. CDR3 bases: TGCAGTGCTAGAGACGGGACCACCGGTGGGGTCGAGCAGTACTTC. This chain joins TRBV20-1 and TRBJ2-7; the D call may be TRBD1 or TRBD2 (5 bases each). Germline V gene sequence: CDR1 DFQATT, CDR2 SNEGSKA (reference sequence). V lost 0 bases and J 6 bases, leaving 18 bases between the germline ends. The length of the CDR3 is 15 residues.

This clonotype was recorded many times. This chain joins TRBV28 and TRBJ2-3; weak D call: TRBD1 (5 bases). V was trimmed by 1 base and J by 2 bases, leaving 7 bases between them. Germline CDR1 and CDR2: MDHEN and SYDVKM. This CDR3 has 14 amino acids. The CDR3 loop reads CASSLSRVTDTQYF. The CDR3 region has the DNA TGTGCCAGCAGTTTATCCAGGGTCACAGATACGCAGTATTTT.

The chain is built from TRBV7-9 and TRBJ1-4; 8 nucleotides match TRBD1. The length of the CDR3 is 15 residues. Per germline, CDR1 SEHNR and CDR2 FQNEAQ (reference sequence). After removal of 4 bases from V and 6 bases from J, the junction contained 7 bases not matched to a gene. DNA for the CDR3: TGTGCCAGCAGCTCCCCAGGGGGCGCCGATGAAAAACTGTTTTTT. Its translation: CASSSPGGADEKLFF.

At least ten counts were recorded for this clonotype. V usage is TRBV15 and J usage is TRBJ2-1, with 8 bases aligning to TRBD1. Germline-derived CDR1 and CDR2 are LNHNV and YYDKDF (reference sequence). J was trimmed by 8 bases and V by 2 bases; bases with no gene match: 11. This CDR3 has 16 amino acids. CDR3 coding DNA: TGTGCCACCAGCAGATCAGGACAGGGACGGTTTGATGAGCAGTTCTTC. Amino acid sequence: CATSRSGQGRFDEQFF.

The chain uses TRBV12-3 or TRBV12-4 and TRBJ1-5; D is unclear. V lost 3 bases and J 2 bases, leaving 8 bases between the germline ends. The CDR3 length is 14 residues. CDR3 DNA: TGTGCCAGCAGTTTTGATGGCGGCAATCAGCCCCAGCATTTT. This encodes CASSFDGGNQPQHF.

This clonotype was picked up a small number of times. CDR3 bases: TGTGCCAGCAGCTGGACTAGCGGGAGTCTAGATACGCAGTATTTT. Residues: CASSWTSGSLDTQYF. The chain combines TRBV2 with TRBJ2-3, with 13 bases that match TRBD2. CDR1 and CDR2 (germline): SNHLY, FYNNEI. This CDR3 is 15 amino acids long. Germline trimming cut 6 bases from V and 5 bases from J; bases unmatched to any gene: 5.

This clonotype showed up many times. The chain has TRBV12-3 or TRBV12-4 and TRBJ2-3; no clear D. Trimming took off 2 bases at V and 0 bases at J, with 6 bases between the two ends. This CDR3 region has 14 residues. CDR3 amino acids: CASSLSSSTDTQYF. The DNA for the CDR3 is TGTGCCAGCAGTTTAAGTTCGAGCACAGATACGCAGTATTTT.

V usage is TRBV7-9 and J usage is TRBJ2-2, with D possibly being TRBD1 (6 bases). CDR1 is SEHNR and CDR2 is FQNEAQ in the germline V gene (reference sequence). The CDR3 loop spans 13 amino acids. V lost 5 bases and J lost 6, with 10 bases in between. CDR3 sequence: CASSGAGAGELFF. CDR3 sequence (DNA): TGTGCCAGCAGCGGAGCAGGGGCCGGGGAGCTGTTTTTT.

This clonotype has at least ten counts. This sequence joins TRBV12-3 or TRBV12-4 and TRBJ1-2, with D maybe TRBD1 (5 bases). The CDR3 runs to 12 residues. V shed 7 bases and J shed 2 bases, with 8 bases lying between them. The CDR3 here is CASNPGNYGYTF. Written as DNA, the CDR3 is TGTGCCAGCAATCCAGGGAACTATGGCTACACCTTC.

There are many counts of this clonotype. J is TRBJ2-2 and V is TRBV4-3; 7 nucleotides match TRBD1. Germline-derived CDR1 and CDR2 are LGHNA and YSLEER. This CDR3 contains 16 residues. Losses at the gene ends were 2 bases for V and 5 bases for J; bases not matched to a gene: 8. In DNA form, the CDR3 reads TGCGCCAGCAGCCAACGGACAGGAGTGGGGACCGGGGAGCTGTTTTTT. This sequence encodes CASSQRTGVGTGELFF.

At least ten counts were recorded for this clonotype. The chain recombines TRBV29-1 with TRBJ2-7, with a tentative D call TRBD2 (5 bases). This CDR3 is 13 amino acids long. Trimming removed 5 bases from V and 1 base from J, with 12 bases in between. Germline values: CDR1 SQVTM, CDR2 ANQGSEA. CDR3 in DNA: TGCAGCGTTTGGGCGGGTCCATCCTACGAGCAGTACTTC. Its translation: CSVWAGPSYEQYF.

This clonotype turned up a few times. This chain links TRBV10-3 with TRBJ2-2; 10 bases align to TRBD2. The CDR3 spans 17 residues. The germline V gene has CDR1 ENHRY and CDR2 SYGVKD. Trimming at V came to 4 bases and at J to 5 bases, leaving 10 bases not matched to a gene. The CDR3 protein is CAISASSGRAWTGELFF. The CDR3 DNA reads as TGTGCCATCAGTGCGTCGAGCGGGAGGGCCTGGACCGGGGAGCTGTTTTTT.

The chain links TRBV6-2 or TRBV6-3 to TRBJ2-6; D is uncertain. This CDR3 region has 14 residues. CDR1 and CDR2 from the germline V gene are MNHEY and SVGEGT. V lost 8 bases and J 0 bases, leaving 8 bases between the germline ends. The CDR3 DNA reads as TGTGCCAGCGTTAGCCCCTCTGGGGCCAACGTCCTGACTTTC. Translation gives CASVSPSGANVLTF.

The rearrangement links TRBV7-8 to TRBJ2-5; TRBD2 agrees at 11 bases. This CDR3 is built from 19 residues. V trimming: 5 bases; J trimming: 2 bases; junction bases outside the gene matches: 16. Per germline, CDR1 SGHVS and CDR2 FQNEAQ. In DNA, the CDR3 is TGTGCCAGCAGCCCCGACTGGCTAGCGGGGGGACTCTTTCAAGAGACCCAGTACTTC. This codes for CASSPDWLAGGLFQETQYF.